This entry lists 18 T cell receptor beta chains sequenced from one sample in a study of naive and memory T cell subsets. Two oligonucleotides, mixed equimolar, formed the beta constant-region primer covering TRBC1 and TRBC2. Four rounds of PCR amplified the ligated cDNA using nested alpha and beta constant-region primers plus SP2. TCRdb recomputed calls from the UMI-ligation and nested PCR reads with MiXCR, one row per CDR3 protein. The sample shows approximately 80,000 distinct CDR3 sequences, around 9% of them seen only once. Sequencing was carried out using naive CD8+ T cells from blood. The receptors here all came from a human donor in good health.

The chain is built from TRBV10-2 and TRBJ1-5, with 7 bases identical to TRBD1. The length of the CDR3 is 14 residues. Trimming removed 3 bases from V and 9 bases from J; junction bases left unmatched: 8. Germline lookup yields CDR1 WSHSY and CDR2 SAAADI. The CDR3 reads CASSDGTARRPQHF. Here the CDR3 DNA reads TGCGCCAGCAGTGACGGGACAGCCCGCAGGCCCCAGCATTTT.

This clonotype occurred a few times. The rearrangement uses TRBV4-1 and TRBJ2-3; D is unclear. The V gene lost 8 bases and the J gene lost 2 bases, with 11 bases spanning the gap. This CDR3 spans 13 amino acids. Germline V gene sequence: CDR1 MGHRA, CDR2 YSYEKL. Here the CDR3 reads CASQKEHTDTQYF. The CDR3 DNA reads as TGCGCCAGCCAAAAGGAGCACACAGATACGCAGTATTTT.

This clonotype was recorded many times. The CDR3 reads CAISRGDNEQFF. CDR3 DNA: TGTGCCATCAGCAGAGGGGATAATGAGCAGTTCTTC. This chain uses TRBV10-3 with TRBJ2-1; D is perhaps TRBD1 or TRBD2 (5 bases each). V was shortened by 6 bases and J by 7 bases, with 10 bases between the two germline ends. The CDR3 is made up of 12 amino acids. Germline V CDR1 and CDR2: ENHRY, SYGVKD.

Only a few counts were recorded for this clonotype. The chain is built from TRBV12-3 or TRBV12-4 and TRBJ2-1; TRBD1 agrees at 7 bases. The J segment lost 5 bases and the V segment lost 5 bases, leaving 3 bases of the junction unmatched. The CDR3 is 13 amino acids. As DNA, the CDR3 is TGTGCCAGCAGTCTCAGGGGGAACAATGAGCAGTTCTTC. It translates to CASSLRGNNEQFF.

The chain combines TRBV27 with TRBJ1-3; D gene uncertain. Trimming removed 6 bases at V and 2 bases at J, with 11 bases between. This CDR3 comprises 14 residues. Germline V gene lookup returns CDR1 MNHEY and CDR2 SMNVEV (reference sequence). The CDR3 DNA follows: TGTGCCAGCAGGGCTAAGGGTGCTGGAAACACCATATATTTT. Protein: CASRAKGAGNTIYF.

CDR3 amino acids: CASSLGQGANQPQHF. CDR3 nucleotide sequence: TGTGCCAGCAGTTTAGGGCAGGGTGCCAATCAGCCCCAGCATTTT. V gene TRBV12-3 or TRBV12-4 combines with J gene TRBJ1-5, with D tentatively TRBD1 (5 bases). This CDR3 contains 15 residues. The V end was cut by 1 base, the J end by 3 bases, with 10 bases between.

This clonotype came up many times. The chain employs TRBV20-1 and TRBJ2-7; D uncertain. V lost 1 base and J lost 0, with 7 bases in between. Germline-derived CDR1 and CDR2 are DFQATT and SNEGSKA (reference sequence). The CDR3 totals 13 residues. The CDR3 bases are TGCAGTGCTAGAGTGTACAACTCCTACGAGCAGTACTTC. It encodes CSARVYNSYEQYF.

Here the CDR3 reads CASSPEPGTAAGNTIYF. As DNA, the CDR3 is TGCGCCAGCAGCCCTGAACCCGGGACAGCCGCTGGAAACACCATATATTTT. The rearrangement links TRBV4-3 to TRBJ1-3, with 7 bases aligning to TRBD1. J lost 2 bases, V lost 4 bases, and 11 bases had no gene match. This CDR3 is built from 17 residues. Germline V gene lookup returns CDR1 LGHNA and CDR2 YSLEER.

A few counts support this clonotype. The genes are TRBV20-1 and TRBJ1-2; no reliable D call. CDR3 length equals 14 residues. Trimming took off 3 bases at V and 6 bases at J, with 17 bases between the two ends. CDR1 and CDR2 (germline): DFQATT, SNEGSKA (reference sequence). CDR3 region: CSASVALRADGYTF. DNA for the CDR3: TGCAGTGCTAGTGTGGCACTTAGGGCAGATGGCTACACCTTC.

The table lists this clonotype with a few counts. The rearrangement links TRBV7-6 to TRBJ2-1; 7 nucleotides agree with TRBD1. Trimming removed 2 bases from V and 3 bases from J; junction bases left unmatched: 7. The CDR3 contains 16 residues. Germline V lookup: CDR1 SGHVS, CDR2 FNYEAQ. The CDR3 DNA sequence: TGTGCCAGCAGCTTACGAACAGGGGTGAACTACAATGAGCAGTTCTTC. It encodes CASSLRTGVNYNEQFF.

The rearrangement links TRBV29-1 to TRBJ2-1, with 15 nucleotides matching TRBD2. There are 16 residues in the CDR3. CDR1 SQVTM and CDR2 ANQGSEA come from the germline V gene. J gave up 0 bases and V 6 bases, and 3 bases lay outside the gene matches. The CDR3 region has the DNA TGCAGCGTGGGACTAGCGGGAGGCCTCTCCTACAATGAGCAGTTCTTC. Its translation is CSVGLAGGLSYNEQFF.

This clonotype was seen more than once but under ten times. This CDR3 reads CASSFAGNSGNTIYF. In DNA, the CDR3 is TGTGCCAGCAGTTTTGCCGGAAACTCTGGAAACACCATATATTTT. V and J are TRBV12-3 or TRBV12-4 and TRBJ1-3; D is ambiguous. The CDR3 is 15 amino acids. V was cut by 3 bases and J by 0 bases, with 9 bases left in between.

The chain is built from TRBV13 and TRBJ1-2, with a tentative D call TRBD1 (5 bases). From germline, CDR1 is PRHDT and CDR2 FYEKMQ (reference sequence). The CDR3 has 11 residues. V gave up 8 bases and J gave up 8 bases, with 12 bases separating them. The CDR3 spells CASQGAEGYTF. The CDR3 DNA reads TGTGCCAGCCAGGGCGCGGAGGGCTACACCTTC.

The chain uses TRBV6-5 and TRBJ1-1; D possibly corresponds to TRBD1 (5 bases). V gave up 2 bases and J gave up 1 base, with 8 bases separating them. The CDR3 extends over 14 amino acids. Germline assignment: CDR1 MNHEY and CDR2 SVGAGI. This CDR3 reads CASSYGAKNTEAFF. In DNA form, the CDR3 reads TGTGCCAGCAGTTACGGGGCGAAGAACACTGAAGCTTTCTTT.

The CDR3 region has the DNA TGTGCCAGTCCCGGGGTGCCTGGGGCCAACGTCCTGACTTTC. This gives the protein CASPGVPGANVLTF. This sequence joins TRBV2 and TRBJ2-6, with D possibly TRBD2 on 5 matching bases. CDR3 length: 14 amino acids. V was cut by 9 bases and J by 2 bases, with 11 bases left in between. From germline, CDR1 is SNHLY and CDR2 FYNNEI.

In this sample, this clonotype turned up many times. The chain joins TRBV4-3 to TRBJ1-2, with D possibly being TRBD1 (6 bases). CDR3 length: 15 residues. Germline-derived CDR1 and CDR2 are LGHNA and YSLEER. V shed 0 bases and J shed 2 bases, with 10 bases lying between them. The CDR3 sequence: CASSQDLGTNYGYTF. The CDR3, as DNA: TGCGCCAGCAGCCAAGATTTGGGGACAAACTATGGCTACACCTTC.

The chain has TRBV7-6 and TRBJ2-5; TRBD2 matches 7 bases. Per germline, CDR1 SGHVS and CDR2 FNYEAQ. The CDR3 runs 15 residues. V was clipped by 5 bases and J by 3 bases; unmatched bases: 9. The CDR3 sequence is CASSPILAPKETQYF. The CDR3 DNA sequence: TGTGCCAGCAGCCCAATACTAGCGCCAAAAGAGACCCAGTACTTC.

Many counts were recorded for this clonotype. V is TRBV6-6 and J is TRBJ2-2; TRBD1 matches at 8 bases. J was trimmed by 1 base and V by 2 bases; bases with no gene match: 3. Per germline, CDR1 MNHNY and CDR2 SVGAGI (reference sequence). The CDR3 runs 16 residues. The DNA of the CDR3 is TGTGCCAGCAGTTACCTAGGACAGGGGAACACCGGGGAGCTGTTTTTT. This translates into CASSYLGQGNTGELFF.